The 14 T cell receptor beta chains in this list originate from one sample, sequenced in a study of blood T cell repertoires in COVID-19. Method: immunoSEQ multiplex PCR; TCRdb's copy keeps in-frame clones and lacks some. This sample has 360,000 or so clones, with roughly 89% found just once. The sample comprised peripheral blood. These receptor sequences come from a man in his late teens or twenties with active or convalescent COVID-19.

The genes are TRBV27 and TRBJ1-1; the match to TRBD1 covers 7 bases. The CDR3 runs 15 residues. Germline V gene sequence: CDR1 MNHEY, CDR2 SMNVEV (reference sequence). The V and J ends lost 4 bases and 4 bases, in that order; junction bases with no gene match: 9. CDR3 in amino acids: CASSSASGGATEAFF. Here the CDR3 DNA reads TGTGCCAGCAGTTCAGCCTCAGGGGGTGCCACTGAAGCTTTCTTT.

V usage is TRBV9 and J usage is TRBJ2-7; D remains ambiguous. This CDR3 region has 13 residues. V was shortened by 0 bases and J by 4 bases, with 8 bases between the two germline ends. Germline-derived CDR1 and CDR2 are SGDLS and YYNGEE. CDR3 sequence: CASSVGVKYEQYF. DNA for the CDR3: TGTGCCAGCAGCGTAGGAGTAAAGTACGAGCAGTACTTC.

With respect to this clone: Other nucleotide sequences from this sample produce the same CDR3. The V gene is TRBV18, the J gene TRBJ1-1; TRBD1 matches at 9 bases. Germline CDR1 reads KGHSH; CDR2 reads LQKENI. The CDR3 sequence is 14 residues long. The trim removed 4 bases at V and 4 bases at J, leaving 4 bases unmatched. For the CDR3, the DNA is TGTGCCAGCTCACTACAGGGGGCGGGCACTGAAGCTTTCTTT. Translated, it gives CASSLQGAGTEAFF.

The chain is built from TRBV14 and TRBJ2-7, with 7 bases identical to TRBD1. This CDR3 has 14 residues. V shed 6 bases and J 0 bases; nucleotides not matched to a gene: 5. Per the germline V gene, CDR1 is SGHDN and CDR2 is FVKESK. The CDR3 is CASRMGTDSYEQYF. The CDR3 DNA sequence: TGTGCCAGCAGAATGGGGACAGACTCCTACGAGCAGTACTTC.

In nucleotides, the CDR3 is TGTGCCAGCAGCTCCCGGTTAGCGGGGGGTTCAGATACGCAGTATTTT. Its protein is CASSSRLAGGSDTQYF. The rearrangement uses TRBV7-2 and TRBJ2-3, with 10 bases fitting TRBD2. V shed 4 bases, J shed 4 bases, and the junction held 8 bases outside the gene matches. CDR1 SGHTA and CDR2 FQGNSA come from the germline V gene. The CDR3 totals 16 residues.

This chain joins TRBV5-6 and TRBJ1-4; D is unresolved. The V gene's germline CDR1 is SGHDT and CDR2 YYEEEE. The CDR3 has 15 residues. Trimming removed 6 bases at V and 8 bases at J, with 20 bases between. CDR3 bases: TGTGCCAGCAATACACTCGCAAAGGAGGACGAAAAACTGTTTTTT. Translated: CASNTLAKEDEKLFF.

This clone was found a few times. This sequence joins TRBV19 and TRBJ2-5; a possible D gene is TRBD1 (6 bases). Germline V CDR1 and CDR2: LNHDA, SQIVND (reference sequence). The CDR3 totals 15 residues. Trimming stripped 3 bases from V and 1 base from J, with 12 bases between. CDR3 coding DNA: TGTGCCAGTAGTATCCGACAGGCCCTCCAAGAGACCCAGTACTTC. This sequence encodes CASSIRQALQETQYF.

The chain is built from TRBV7-2 and TRBJ1-4, with a weak D call TRBD1 (5 bases). This CDR3 spans 16 amino acids. The germline V gene encodes CDR1 SGHTA and CDR2 FQGNSA. V was shortened by 1 base and J by 1 base, with 10 bases between the two germline ends. Written as DNA, the CDR3 is TGTGCCAGCAGCTTAGGGGCTAGGGGAACTAATGAAAAACTGTTTTTT. Translating it yields CASSLGARGTNEKLFF.

The V and J genes are TRBV7-2 and TRBJ1-5, with 9 bases that match TRBD1. With V trimmed by 1 base and J by 6 bases, 4 bases remained unmatched. CDR3 length: 15 residues. Germline loops: CDR1 SGHTA, CDR2 FQGNSA. The CDR3 loop is CASSLVGTGTQPQHF. The DNA for the CDR3 is TGTGCCAGCAGCTTAGTCGGGACAGGGACTCAGCCCCAGCATTTT.

The chain joins TRBV13 to TRBJ2-7; TRBD2 matches 9 bases. Losses at the gene ends were 5 bases for V and 5 bases for J; bases not matched to a gene: 7. The CDR3 covers 14 residues. The germline V gene encodes CDR1 PRHDT and CDR2 FYEKMQ (reference sequence). CDR3 sequence reads: CASSIGTSKHEQYF. In DNA form, the CDR3 reads TGTGCCAGCAGCATCGGGACTAGCAAGCACGAGCAGTACTTC. The full variable domain, its missing parts supplied by reference TRBV13 and TRBJ2-7, is AAGVIQSPRHLIKEKRETATLKCYPIPRHDTVYWYQQGPGQDPQFLISFYEKMQSDKGSIPDRFSAQQFSDYHSELNMSSLELGDSALYFCASSIGTSKHEQYFGPGTRLTVT.

This clone was seen only once. The J gene is TRBJ1-2, the V gene TRBV7-9, with no clear D. This CDR3 is 12 amino acids long. Germline V gene sequence: CDR1 SEHNR, CDR2 FQNEAQ (reference sequence). V lost 8 bases and J lost 3, with 10 bases in between. Here the CDR3 reads CASLGADYGYTF. CDR3 nucleotides: TGTGCCAGCCTGGGCGCCGACTATGGCTACACCTTC.

This clone occurred once. The chain couples TRBV6-2 or TRBV6-3 to TRBJ1-2; 7 nucleotides line up with TRBD1. CDR3 length: 14 residues. V lost 5 bases and J lost 8; bases outside the gene matches: 11. Germline V gene data show CDR1 as MNHEY and CDR2 as SVGEGT. CDR3 coding DNA: TGTGCCAGCAGTCGACAGGGAGGAAAAAGCGGCTACACCTTC. Residues: CASSRQGGKSGYTF.

This clone has a single count. The J gene is TRBJ2-5, the V gene TRBV3-1 (or the pseudogene TRBV3-2); 11 positions match TRBD2. The CDR3 loop spans 15 amino acids. V was pared by 3 bases and J by 3 bases, with 3 bases of the junction left unmatched. In germline, CDR1 is LGHDT, CDR2 YNNKEL (reference sequence). CDR3 DNA sequence: TGTGCCAGCAGCCATAGCGGGGGGGGAGAAGAGACCCAGTACTTC. As protein: CASSHSGGGEETQYF.

The chain couples TRBV7-9 to TRBJ2-1; D is perhaps TRBD2 (6 bases). V was pared by 5 bases and J by 10 bases, with 12 bases between. From germline, CDR1 is SEHNR and CDR2 FQNEAQ (reference sequence). CDR3 size: 12 residues. The CDR3 spells CASSPDGREQFF. The CDR3 region has the DNA TGTGCCAGCAGCCCAGATGGGAGGGAGCAGTTCTTC.